This TCR beta chain was profiled in a study of T cells expressing NK-cell markers. General study findings and limits: There were a handful of donors in whom these clonotypes also led the CD3+CD56-NKG2C+ fraction.

TCRdb reanalyzed the 5' RACE reads and collapses them to one entry per CDR3 protein, without DNA. This repertoire includes approximately 170,000 distinct CDR3 sequences. About this clonotype itself: Its matching antigen is unknown.

The material sequenced was blood T cells: a sorted CD56 or NKG2C T cell subset, CD4+ or CD8+ T cells, or bulk PBMC T cells (not recorded which). The TCR sequence derives from a man aged 18 to 70 in good health.

CDR3 loop: CASSQTGTGLNTEAFF. V and J are TRBV4-1 and TRBJ1-1; TCRdb gives TRBD1 as the D gene, but with no DNA this cannot be confirmed. CDR3 length: 16 amino acids. Per germline, CDR1 MGHRA and CDR2 YSYEKL.